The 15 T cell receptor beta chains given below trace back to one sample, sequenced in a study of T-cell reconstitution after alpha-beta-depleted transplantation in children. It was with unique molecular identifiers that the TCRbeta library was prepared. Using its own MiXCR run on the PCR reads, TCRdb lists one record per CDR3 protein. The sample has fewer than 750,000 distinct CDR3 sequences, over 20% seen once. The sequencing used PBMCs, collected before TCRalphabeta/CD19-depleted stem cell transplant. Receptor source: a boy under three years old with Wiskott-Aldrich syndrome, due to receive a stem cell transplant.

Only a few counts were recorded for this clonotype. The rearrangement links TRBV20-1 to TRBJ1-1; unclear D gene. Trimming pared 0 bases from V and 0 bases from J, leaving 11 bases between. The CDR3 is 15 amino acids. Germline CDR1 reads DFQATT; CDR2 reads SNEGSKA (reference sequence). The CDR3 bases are TGCAGTGCTAGAGATGGCGGAGGCTTGAACACTGAAGCTTTCTTT. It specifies CSARDGGGLNTEAFF.

CDR3: CSVDRSGSNDEQFF. CDR3 sequence (DNA): TGCAGCGTTGATAGGAGCGGGAGTAACGATGAGCAGTTCTTC. This chain uses TRBV29-1 with TRBJ2-1; the match to TRBD2 covers 8 bases. Germline CDR1 reads SQVTM; CDR2 reads ANQGSEA. This CDR3 has 14 residues. Trimming at V came to 3 bases and at J to 8 bases, leaving 9 bases not matched to a gene.

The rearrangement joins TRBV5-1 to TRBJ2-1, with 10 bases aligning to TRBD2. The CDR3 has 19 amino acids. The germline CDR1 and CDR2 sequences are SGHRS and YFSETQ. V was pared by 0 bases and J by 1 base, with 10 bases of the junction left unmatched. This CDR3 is CASSLELAGGLGSYNEQFF. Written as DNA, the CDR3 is TGCGCCAGCAGCTTGGAGTTAGCGGGAGGTTTGGGATCCTACAATGAGCAGTTCTTC.

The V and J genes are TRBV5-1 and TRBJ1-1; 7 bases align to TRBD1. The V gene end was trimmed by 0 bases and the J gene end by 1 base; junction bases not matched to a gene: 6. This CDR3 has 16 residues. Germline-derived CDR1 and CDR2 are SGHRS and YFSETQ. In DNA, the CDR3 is TGCGCCAGCAGCTTGGTTCCGACAGGGAGGAACACTGAAGCTTTCTTT. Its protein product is CASSLVPTGRNTEAFF.

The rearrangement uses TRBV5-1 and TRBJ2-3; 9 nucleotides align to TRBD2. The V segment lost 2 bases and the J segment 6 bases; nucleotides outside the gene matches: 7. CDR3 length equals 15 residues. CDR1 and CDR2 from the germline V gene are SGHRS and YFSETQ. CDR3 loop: CASSFIAGGPDTQYF. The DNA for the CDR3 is TGCGCCAGCAGCTTCATCGCGGGAGGGCCGGATACGCAGTATTTT.

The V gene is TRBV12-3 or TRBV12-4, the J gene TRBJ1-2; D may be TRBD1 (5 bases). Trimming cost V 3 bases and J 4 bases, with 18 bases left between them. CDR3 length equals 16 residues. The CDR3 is CASSFSGLGHPYGYTF. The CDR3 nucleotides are TGTGCCAGCAGTTTTTCAGGGCTCGGCCATCCCTATGGCTACACCTTC.

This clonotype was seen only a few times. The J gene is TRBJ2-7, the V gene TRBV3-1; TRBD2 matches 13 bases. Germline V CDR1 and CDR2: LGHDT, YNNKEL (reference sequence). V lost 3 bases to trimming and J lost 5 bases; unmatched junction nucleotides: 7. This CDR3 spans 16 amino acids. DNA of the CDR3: TGTGCCAGCAGCCAGTCGGGGGGGACTAGCGGGAACGAGCAGTACTTC. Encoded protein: CASSQSGGTSGNEQYF.

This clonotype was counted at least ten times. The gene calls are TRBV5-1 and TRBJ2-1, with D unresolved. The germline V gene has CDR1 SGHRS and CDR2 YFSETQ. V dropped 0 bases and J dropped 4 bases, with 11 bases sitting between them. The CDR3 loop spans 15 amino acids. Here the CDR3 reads CASSLASSSYNEQFF. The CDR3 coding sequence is TGCGCCAGCAGCTTGGCCTCGTCTAGTTACAATGAGCAGTTCTTC.

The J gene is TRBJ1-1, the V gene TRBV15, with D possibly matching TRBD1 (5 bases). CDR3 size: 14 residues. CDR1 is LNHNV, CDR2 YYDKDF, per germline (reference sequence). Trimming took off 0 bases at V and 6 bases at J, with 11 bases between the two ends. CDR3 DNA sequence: TGTGCCACCAGCAGAGACCCAGGGAGTGCTGAAGCTTTCTTT. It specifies CATSRDPGSAEAFF.

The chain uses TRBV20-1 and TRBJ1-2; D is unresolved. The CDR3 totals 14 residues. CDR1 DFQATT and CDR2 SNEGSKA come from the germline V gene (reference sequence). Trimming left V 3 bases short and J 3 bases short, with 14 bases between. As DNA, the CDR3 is TGCAGTGCTAGTATCGGGTTGGCGGACTATGGCTACACCTTC. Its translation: CSASIGLADYGYTF.

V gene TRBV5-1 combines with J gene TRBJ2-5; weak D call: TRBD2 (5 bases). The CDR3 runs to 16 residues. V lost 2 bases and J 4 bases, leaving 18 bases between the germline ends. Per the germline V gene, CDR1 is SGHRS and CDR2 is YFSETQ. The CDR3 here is CASSFTSSVGRETQYF. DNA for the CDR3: TGCGCCAGCAGCTTTACGTCTTCGGTTGGGAGAGAGACCCAGTACTTC.

The DNA for the CDR3 is TGCAGCGTTGATCCCGGGACTAGCGGGAGAAGCTTCACTTTCGGTGAGCAGTTCTTC. This gives the protein CSVDPGTSGRSFTFGEQFF. The chain recombines TRBV29-1 with TRBJ2-1, with 14 bases that match TRBD2. The CDR3 sequence is 19 residues long. J gave up 9 bases and V 3 bases, and 19 bases lay outside the gene matches. Looked up from germline, CDR1 is SQVTM and CDR2 is ANQGSEA.

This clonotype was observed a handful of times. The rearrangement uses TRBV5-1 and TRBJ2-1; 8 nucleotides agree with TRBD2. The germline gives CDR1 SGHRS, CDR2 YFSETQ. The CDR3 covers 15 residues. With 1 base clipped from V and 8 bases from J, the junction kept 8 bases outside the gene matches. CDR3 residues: CASSLPGTSIDEQFF. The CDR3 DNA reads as TGCGCCAGCAGCTTGCCCGGGACTAGTATCGATGAGCAGTTCTTC.

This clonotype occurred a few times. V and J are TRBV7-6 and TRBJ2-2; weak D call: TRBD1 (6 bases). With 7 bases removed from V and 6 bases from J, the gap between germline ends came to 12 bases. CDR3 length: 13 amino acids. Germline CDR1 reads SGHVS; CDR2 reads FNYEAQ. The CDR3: CASTLQGAGELFF. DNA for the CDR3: TGTGCCAGCACTTTACAGGGTGCCGGGGAGCTGTTTTTT.

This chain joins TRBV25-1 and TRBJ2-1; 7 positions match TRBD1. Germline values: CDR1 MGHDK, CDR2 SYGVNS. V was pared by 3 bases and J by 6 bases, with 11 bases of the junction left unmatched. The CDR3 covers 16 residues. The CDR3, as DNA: TGTGCCAGCAGTGACCGAGACAGGGTGGTGGGCAATGAGCAGTTCTTC. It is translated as CASSDRDRVVGNEQFF. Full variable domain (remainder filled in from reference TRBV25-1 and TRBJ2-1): EADIYQTPRYLVIGTGKKITLECSQTMGHDKMYWYQQDPGMELHLIHYSYGVNSTEKGDLSSESTVSRIRTEHFPLTLESARPSHTSQYLCASSDRDRVVGNEQFFGPGTRLTVL.